This T cell receptor (beta chain) was recovered during a study of beta chain features in type 1 diabetes. Every bit of the isolated RNA underwent reverse transcription, so sequencing read expressed TCRB transcripts. Libraries were prepared by immunoSEQ multiplex PCR; TCRdb keeps only in-frame clonotypes and omits some of them. The data show roughly 120,000 clones, almost 40% seen once. Notes on this clone: Antigen: not known.

Findings and limits, study-wide: Shorter TCRB CDR3s, moderately but significantly so, marked every one of the four CD4+ subsets in Type 1 diabetes patients.

The germline gives CDR1 SNHLY, CDR2 FYNNEI. This CDR3 has 14 amino acids. V shed 6 bases, J shed 5 bases, and the junction held 8 bases outside the gene matches. The specimen was stem cell memory CD4+ T cells from blood. The sequence was collected from a woman under 30 in good health. The chain combines TRBV2 with TRBJ2-7; TRBD1 matches at 9 bases. The CDR3 DNA is TGTGCCAGCAGAGGGACAGGGCGGGTCCACGAGCAGTACTTC. Translating gives CASRGTGRVHEQYF.